This T cell receptor (beta chain) was recovered during a study of vaccination and CD4 T cells after COVID-19 (dated 2022 in TCRdb). About the study as a whole: Every convalescent patient had a positive nasal swab PCR test for SARS-CoV-2, with mild disease in 9 or 10 patients and severe disease in one. Post-vaccine blood samples were taken a median of approximately 76 days after the second vaccine dose, with a range of roughly 14 to 250 days. Overlapping spike peptide pools from SARS-CoV-2 and from the common cold coronaviruses HCoV-NL63, HCoV-OC43 and HCoV-229E were used as culture stimuli. Control cultures received a CEFX viral epitope pool as the positive control, an HIV-1 Nef peptide pool as the negative control, or no peptide. Post-COVID blood samples were collected from convalescent patients a median of around 100 days after diagnosis, with a range of about 35 to 170 days. The convalescent cohort comprised six males and four females, including two Hispanic individuals, seven Caucasians, two Asians and one multiracial person. The spike-specific CD4+ TCR repertoire was compared before and after mRNA vaccination in approximately ten COVID-19 convalescent patients and several infection-naive healthy vaccine recipients. Each participant got two doses of either the Pfizer-BioNTech BNT162b2 vaccine (n=8) or the Moderna mRNA-1273 vaccine (n=2).

As concerns this clonotype: What this receptor recognizes is not known. Per-base quality was not reported, and no clone a single base away is much larger than it.

Explained via the paper, the treatment or condition label denotes: roughly 10-day PBMC culture with coronavirus spike peptide pools or control peptides (ViraFEST assay). The study used the ViraFEST assay, which expanded antigen-specific T cells with peptide pools and then identified expanded clonotypes by TCR sequencing. The convalescent patients' positive SARS-CoV-2 PCR tests fell between March and December 2020, which was before the Alpha, Beta and Delta variants emerged in the United States. Each well held around 2.1 million PBMCs cultured with around 10 ug/ml peptide pools in IMDM containing approximately 5% human AB serum and about 10 IU/ml IL-2. On days 3 and 7, half of the culture medium was replaced with fresh IL-2-containing medium. After about 10 days of culture, CD4+ T cells were isolated by negative selection using the EasySep CD4+ T cell isolation kit. PBMCs were separated from whole blood using Ficoll-Paque Plus gradient centrifugation and then either used fresh or cryopreserved at -140C. In general, triplicate wells were set up for every culture condition.

V was cut back by 0 bases and J by 0 bases, leaving a gap of 8 bases between them. There are 15 amino acids in the CDR3, from cysteine to phenylalanine inclusive. Only the CDR3 DNA is retained, 45 bases long and in frame from the first base. CDR1 is given as SNHLY and CDR2 as FYNNEI, both from the germline V gene. Beyond this particular receptor, the publication reports: Of the vaccine-specific clones in convalescent patients, 304 of 307, or nearly all, reacted only to SARS-CoV-2 spike and did not cross-react with common cold coronaviruses. An increase in the median number of SARS-CoV-2-reactive clonotypes from approximately 20 after infection to approximately 41 after vaccination was observed, but the change was not found to be significant. The number of convalescent patients in the study was relatively small, and the study did not examine early timepoints following natural infection. Among the post-vaccine SARS-CoV-2-reactive clones in convalescent patients, a median roughly 85% showed up only after vaccination, which suggests vaccine-specific priming.

Library creation used PCR. DNA from cultured CD4+ T cells was subjected to TCR sequencing with the Oncomine TCR Beta short-read assay at the Johns Hopkins FTIC core. The QIAamp micro DNA kit was used to extract genomic DNA from the cultured CD4+ T cells. Oncomine TCR Beta libraries from cultured CD4+ T cells were pooled using unique dual indexes and sequenced on an Illumina iSeq 100. The paper's data handling went like this. Non-productive sequences were removed, and CDR3s not starting with C, not ending with F or W, or shorter than 7 amino acids were discarded. The MANAFEST web application identified antigen-specific clonotypes by comparing peptide-stimulated wells against reference wells and other culture wells. For a clone to be called positive, the clone needed an FDR below 0.05, an odds ratio above 5, and a productive frequency above 0.1% in at least two of three replicate wells. A clonotype was classed as cross-reactive if the clonotype showed significant expansion both in SARS-CoV-2 spike wells and in at least one common cold coronavirus spike condition. CDR3 homology was assessed with Levenshtein distances (stringdist) and unrooted phylogenetic trees (ape) in R version 3.6.1. Through fastp at Q25 and MiXCR, TCRdb rebuilt clones from the public reads, retaining in-frame beta chains. Rows with a matching CDR3 protein are joined into one entry that keeps the most common DNA and genes. None of the V and J calls come from the authors' own analysis; TCRdb made them. This sample holds around 10,000 distinct CDR3 sequences; 35% to 50% were observed only once. The ten largest clones capture over 30% of the sample.

The receptor chain draws on TRBV2 and TRBJ1-1, with the D gene not confidently named. Sample: CD4+ T cells from blood, cultured in vitro. The TCR originated in a human donor who had recovered from COVID-19. The nucleotide sequence reads TGTGCCAGCAGTGAAGCGAAGGGTTTGAACACTGAAGCTTTCTTT. This gives the protein CASSEAKGLNTEAFF.